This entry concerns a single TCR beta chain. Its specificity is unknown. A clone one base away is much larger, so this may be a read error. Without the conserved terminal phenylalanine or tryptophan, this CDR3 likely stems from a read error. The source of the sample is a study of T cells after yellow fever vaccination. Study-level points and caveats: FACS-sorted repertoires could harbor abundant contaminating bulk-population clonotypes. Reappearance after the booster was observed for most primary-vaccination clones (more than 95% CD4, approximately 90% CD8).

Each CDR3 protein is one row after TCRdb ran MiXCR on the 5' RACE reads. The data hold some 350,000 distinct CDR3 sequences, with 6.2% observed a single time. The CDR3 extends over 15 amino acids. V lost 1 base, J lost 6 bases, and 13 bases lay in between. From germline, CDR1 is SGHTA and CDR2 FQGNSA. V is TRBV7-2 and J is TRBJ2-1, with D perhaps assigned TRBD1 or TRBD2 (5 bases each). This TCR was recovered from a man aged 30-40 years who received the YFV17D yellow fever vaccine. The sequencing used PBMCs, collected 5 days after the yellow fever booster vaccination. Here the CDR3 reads CASSLDRSGVNEQFL. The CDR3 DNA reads TGTGCCAGCAGCTTAGACAGGTCCGGGGTCAATGAGCAGTTCCTC.